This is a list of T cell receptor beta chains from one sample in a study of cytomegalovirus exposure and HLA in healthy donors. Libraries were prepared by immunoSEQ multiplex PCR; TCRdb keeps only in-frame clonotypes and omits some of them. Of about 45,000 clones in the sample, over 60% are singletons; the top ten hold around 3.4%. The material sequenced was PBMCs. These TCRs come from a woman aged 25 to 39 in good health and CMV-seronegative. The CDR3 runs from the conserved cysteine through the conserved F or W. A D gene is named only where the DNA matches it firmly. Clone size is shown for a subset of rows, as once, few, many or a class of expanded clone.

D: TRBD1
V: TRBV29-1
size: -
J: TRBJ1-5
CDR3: CSVAPRDRLDQPQHF
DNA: TGCAGCGTTGCCCCCCGGGACAGACTCGACCAGCCCCAGCATTTT

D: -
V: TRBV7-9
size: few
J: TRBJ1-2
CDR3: CASSRGDYGYTF
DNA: TGTGCCAGCAGCCGGGGAGACTATGGCTACACCTTC

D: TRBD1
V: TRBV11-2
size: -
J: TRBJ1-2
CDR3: CASSPSGTGLGYTF
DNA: TGTGCCAGCAGCCCCTCCGGGACAGGATTAGGCTACACCTTC

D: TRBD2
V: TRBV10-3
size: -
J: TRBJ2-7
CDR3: CAISQTSGSYEQYF
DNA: TGTGCCATCAGCCAGACTAGCGGATCCTACGAGCAGTACTTC

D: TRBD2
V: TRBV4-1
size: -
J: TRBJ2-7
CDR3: CASSQEGLAGYEQYF
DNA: TGCGCCAGCAGCCAAGAAGGACTAGCGGGGTACGAGCAGTACTTC

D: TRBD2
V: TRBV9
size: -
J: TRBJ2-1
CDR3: CASSVGLAHEQFF
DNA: TGTGCCAGCAGCGTGGGACTAGCACATGAGCAGTTCTTC

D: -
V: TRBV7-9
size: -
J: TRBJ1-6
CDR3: CASSLDRRGSPLHF
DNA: TGTGCCAGCAGCTTAGACCGGCGGGGTTCACCCCTCCACTTT

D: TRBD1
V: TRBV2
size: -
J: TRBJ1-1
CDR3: CASSVDRVNTEAFF
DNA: TGTGCCAGCAGTGTGGACAGGGTGAACACTGAAGCTTTCTTT

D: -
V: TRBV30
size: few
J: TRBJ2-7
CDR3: CAWTTSYEQYF
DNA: TGTGCCTGGACTACGTCCTACGAGCAGTACTTC

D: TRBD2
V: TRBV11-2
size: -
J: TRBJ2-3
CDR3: CASSLRFRGRGADTQYF
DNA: TGTGCCAGCAGCTTACGGTTTCGCGGGAGAGGGGCAGATACGCAGTATTTT

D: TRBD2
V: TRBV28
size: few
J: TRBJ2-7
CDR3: CASSLHLASGAYEQYF
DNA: TGTGCCAGCAGTTTACACCTTGCTAGCGGAGCCTACGAGCAGTACTTC

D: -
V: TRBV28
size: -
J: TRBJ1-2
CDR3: CASSAATFYGYTF
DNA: TGTGCCAGCAGTGCAGCGACCTTCTATGGCTACACCTTC

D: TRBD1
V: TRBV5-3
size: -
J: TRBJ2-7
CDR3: CARIRDRDKYEQYF
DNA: TGTGCCAGAATCCGGGACAGGGATAAATACGAGCAGTACTTC

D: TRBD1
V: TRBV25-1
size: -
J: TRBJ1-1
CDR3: CASSESGTGNTEAFF
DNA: TGTGCCAGCAGTGAATCAGGGACAGGGAACACTGAAGCTTTCTTT

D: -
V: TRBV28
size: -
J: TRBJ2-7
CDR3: CATKAPGQNYEQYF
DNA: TGTGCCACTAAAGCCCCCGGACAAAACTACGAGCAGTACTTC

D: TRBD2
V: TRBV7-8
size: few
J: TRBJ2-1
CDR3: CASSLFESSGSGQFF
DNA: TGTGCCAGCAGCTTATTCGAGTCTAGCGGGAGTGGGCAGTTCTTC

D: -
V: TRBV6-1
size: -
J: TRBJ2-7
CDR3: CASSEYSTNYEQYF
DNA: TGTGCCAGCAGTGAGTACAGCACCAACTACGAGCAGTACTTC

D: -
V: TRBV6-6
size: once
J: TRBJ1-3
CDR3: CASGGDRLFSGNTIYF
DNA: TGTGCCAGCGGGGGAGACAGGTTGTTCTCTGGAAACACCATATATTTT